A single sample is the source of the 3 T cell receptor beta chains below, sequenced in a study of STAT5B mutations in CD4+ large granular lymphocyte leukemia. The data were produced by immunoSEQ multiplex PCR, yet TCRdb's version contains in-frame clones alone and is incomplete. This table holds roughly 36,000 clones, approximately 90% found once. The sequenced sample consisted of CD4+ T cells from blood buffy coats. These receptors all stem from a human donor in good health.

V gene TRBV10-3 combines with J gene TRBJ1-2; TRBD1 aligns across 7 bases. Germline trimming cut 4 bases from V and 7 bases from J; bases unmatched to any gene: 12. The germline V gene has CDR1 ENHRY and CDR2 SYGVKD. This CDR3 has 15 residues. In DNA form, the CDR3 reads TGTGCCATCAGTGCTACAGGGGCCTCAGGGCGTGGCTACACCTTC. It is translated as CAISATGASGRGYTF.

J is TRBJ2-7 and V is TRBV19; D is ambiguous. The V gene lost 1 base and the J gene lost 5 bases, with 3 bases spanning the gap. The CDR3 extends over 11 amino acids. CDR1 LNHDA and CDR2 SQIVND come from the germline V gene (reference sequence). The CDR3 DNA follows: TGTGCCAGTAGTATAGGCAACGAGCAGTACTTC. Protein sequence: CASSIGNEQYF.

This clone was detected only once. The V call is TRBV30, the J call TRBJ2-5; 12 nucleotides line up with TRBD1. CDR1 is GTSNPN and CDR2 is SVGIG in the germline V gene (reference sequence). CDR3 length equals 15 residues. J was trimmed by 5 bases and V by 7 bases; bases with no gene match: 11. The CDR3 here is CAFSPGTGGFETQYF. CDR3 in DNA: TGTGCCTTCTCACCCGGGACAGGGGGCTTTGAGACCCAGTACTTC.